This TCR beta chain was identified in a study of tumor-infiltrating lymphocytes in primary liver carcinoma (dated by TCRdb to 2016 to 2017). In terms of the full investigation: The five patients, three men and two women aged 30 to 69 years, had hepatocellular carcinoma (four) or combined HCC and intrahepatic cholangiocarcinoma (one). The tumors of the five patients were staged as T1-T3 N0M0, with maximum diameters ranging from roughly 4 to 11 cm. Samples yielded roughly 3.65 to 7.13 million productive TCRbeta reads; read depth did not differ significantly between tissue types. Across five regions of each liver tumor, along with adjacent normal tissue and blood, the study brought together TCRbeta repertoire sequencing, expression microarrays and whole-exome sequencing. A total of about 35 specimens from 5 patients underwent TCRbeta repertoire sequencing, comprising 25 or so tumor regions, 5 adjacent noncancerous liver tissues and 5 peripheral blood samples. To link TCRbeta repertoire diversity to the local molecular phenotype, the approximately 23 tumor region samples were profiled with Agilent mRNA microarrays. Reproducibility between technical replicate repertoires was high, with correlation coefficients above 0.98 and mean shared-clone rates approximately 0.88.

On this clonotype: It lacks a known antigen. The junction and the germline gene differ at one end; a read error may be behind it.

Summary of the overall study and its limitations: Only about 8-24% of top clones were found in all five regions of a tumor, suggesting spatial heterogeneity of tumor-infiltrating T cells. Compared with blood, tumors had a significantly larger share of the repertoire taken up by the top 250 clones (p = 0.039). Because sequencing covered only the TCR beta chain and unpaired alpha chains were not captured, true repertoire diversity is likely underestimated. Since the samples were bulk and unsorted, there was no way to compare CD4+ and CD8+ T cell repertoires. The study included only a few patients, and the authors note findings should be validated in a larger study. Pairs of tumor regions showed greater repertoire overlap (mean about 35%) than tumor-adjacent pairs (approximately 17%) or tumor-blood pairs (around 15%), which is consistent with antigen-driven expansion.

The CDR3 spans 15 residues, from the cysteine through the phenylalanine. Only the CDR3 DNA is retained, 45 bases long and in frame from the first base. CDR1 and CDR2 are drawn from the germline V gene: MNHEY, SVGAGI. Using a constant-region primer and ProtoScript II reverse transcriptase, TCRbeta-specific cDNA was reverse-transcribed from roughly 500 ng total RNA. Construction of the TCRbeta libraries relied on three nested rounds of multiplex PCR, following a slightly modified ARM-PCR procedure. Multiplex TRBV1-TRBV30 forward primers and a Cbeta reverse primer were used in the first two PCR rounds, each of which was run for around 10 cycles. Sample barcodes and Illumina adapters were added in a final 25-cycle PCR using Deep VentR polymerase. Before sequencing, amplicons of 200-500 bp were purified from gel using a QIAquick gel extraction kit. An Illumina HiSeq 2500 was used to sequence the TCRbeta amplicons, generating 250-bp paired-end reads. The paper's processing steps were these. Quality trimming of reads was performed with Trimmomatic v0.33, and paired reads were merged with FLASH v1.2.11 so that full CDR3 sequences could be recovered. V, D and J germline segments were assigned to the rearranged TCRbeta sequences by MiGEC v1.2.1b. Clonotype statistics and Shannon-Wiener diversity indices were calculated with VDJtools v1.0.0. Except for diversity analysis, only each sample's 250 most abundant clonotypes were used in subsequent analyses to reduce sampling bias. The raw public reads went through TCRdb reprocessing: fastp at Q25, MiXCR clone calling, in-frame beta chains kept. Rows are combined by CDR3 protein, so each entry shows the most common genes and DNA. The V and J calls follow TCRdb's processing rather than the paper's. This sample gives some 190,000 distinct CDR3 sequences in total; roughly 80% of them show up just once. Less than 20% of the sample belongs to the ten largest clones.

Without any cell sorting, total RNA and DNA were co-extracted from about 20-30 mg of bulk tissue using the AllPrep DNA/RNA mini kit. Between November 2015 and 2016, roughly five patients in China with histopathologically diagnosed primary liver carcinoma had surgical resection. At the time of sampling, the patients had chronic HBV infection and had not received any treatment. Five spatially separated regions were sampled per tumor: superior, inferior, left-lateral and right-lateral poles, plus the tumor centre. Histological examination found more than 75% viable tumor cells in every tumor sample. Fresh tumor and adjacent tissue pieces were bisected, with one half stored in RNAlater at -80 degrees C and the other half sent for histology.

The sequencing input was tumor tissue from primary liver carcinoma. The clonotype was recovered from a man aged 40-55 years with primary liver carcinoma and hepatitis B virus infection. The chain is encoded by TRBV6-5 joined to TRBJ2-6, and perhaps TRBD1 as D gene, on 5 matching bases. The CDR3 region has the sequence CGSSQRGPGANALTF. The bases read TGTGGCAGCAGTCAAAGGGGCCCTGGGGCCAACGCCCTGACTTTC.